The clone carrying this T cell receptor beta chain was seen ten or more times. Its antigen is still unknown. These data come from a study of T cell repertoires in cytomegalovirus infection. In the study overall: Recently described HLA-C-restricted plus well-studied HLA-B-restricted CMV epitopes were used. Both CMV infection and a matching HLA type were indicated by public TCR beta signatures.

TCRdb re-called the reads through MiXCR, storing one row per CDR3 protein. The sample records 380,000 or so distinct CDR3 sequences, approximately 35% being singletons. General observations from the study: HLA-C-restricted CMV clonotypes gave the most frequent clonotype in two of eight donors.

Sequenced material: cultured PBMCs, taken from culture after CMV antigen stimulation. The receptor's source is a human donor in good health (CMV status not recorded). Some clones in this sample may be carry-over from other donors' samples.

The CDR3 region has the DNA TGTGCCAGCAGCCCCCAGGCGGTCCAAGAGACCCAGTACTTC. The encoded protein is CASSPQAVQETQYF. V is TRBV7-2 and J is TRBJ2-5; no clear D. In germline, CDR1 is SGHTA, CDR2 FQGNSA. V was clipped by 5 bases and J by 1 base, with 11 bases between them. The CDR3 contains 14 residues.